This TCR beta chain came from a study of blood T cell repertoires in COVID-19. The wider study: Donors in the United States, Italy and Spain gave samples during acute or convalescent COVID-19. The cDNA or gDNA used as material had been derived from T cells, B-cell-depleted T cells, or PBMCs.

Looked up from germline, CDR1 is SGDLS and CDR2 is YYNGEE. With 4 bases clipped from V and 0 bases from J, the junction kept 4 bases outside the gene matches. CDR3 length: 15 residues. Methods used by the authors: Amplification from reference gene primers served as the basis for estimated nucleated cell counts. Sequenced by immunoSEQ multiplex PCR; TCRdb stores in-frame clones only, minus some. V, J and clone size are taken as reported in that table, and D and trimming were inferred from the DNA itself. The top ten hold about 2.5% of the sample, which has 150,000 or so clones, about nine tenths seen once.

This receptor was identified in a human donor in a cohort sampled during active COVID-19. The V gene is TRBV9, the J gene TRBJ2-1; 7 bases fit TRBD2. The specimen sequenced was peripheral blood. The CDR3 nucleotides are TGTGCCAGCAGCCCCCGACTAGCCTCCTACAATGAGCAGTTCTTC. Amino acid sequence: CASSPRLASYNEQFF.